Below, 20 T cell receptor beta chains from the same sample are listed, as sequenced in a study of blood T cell repertoires in COVID-19. Sequencing was performed with immunoSEQ multiplex PCR; in TCRdb, only in-frame clones are kept and a portion is missing. The repertoire has 380,000 or so clones, around 84% of them found once; the top ten carry over 0.95%. Sequencing was done on a sample of peripheral blood. The receptors stem from a human donor with acute or convalescent COVID-19. The donor label of this sample is uncertain.

V gene TRBV5-4 combines with J gene TRBJ2-5; no definite D call. This CDR3 is 16 amino acids long. CDR1 SGHNT and CDR2 YYREEE come from the germline V gene (reference sequence). V was cut by 5 bases and J by 3 bases, with 20 bases left in between. CDR3 protein: CASSYASPVLEETQYF. The CDR3 DNA reads as TGTGCCAGCAGTTATGCCTCCCCGGTTCTTGAAGAGACCCAGTACTTC.

The chain is built from TRBV21-1 and TRBJ1-5. TRBV21-1 represents a pseudogene. The CDR3 loop spans 15 amino acids. The CDR3 is CASTTRQSSNQPQHF. In DNA, the CDR3 is TGTGCCAGCACGACTAGACAATCTAGCAATCAGCCCCAGCATTTT.

V usage is TRBV5-1 and J usage is TRBJ1-4; the match to TRBD1 covers 9 bases. Per germline, CDR1 SGHRS and CDR2 YFSETQ. V trimming: 0 bases; J trimming: 3 bases; junction bases outside the gene matches: 6. The CDR3 extends over 17 amino acids. The CDR3 loop is CASSLGTGAMSNEKLFF. CDR3 in DNA: TGCGCCAGCAGCTTGGGGACAGGGGCGATGTCTAATGAAAAACTGTTTTTT.

The V gene is TRBV11-3, the J gene TRBJ2-1; 7 bases agree with TRBD1. The ends lost 5 bases at V and 0 bases at J; junction bases unmatched: 7. The CDR3 is 16 amino acids. Germline assignment: CDR1 SGHNT and CDR2 YENEEA. The CDR3 here is CASSPRQGSSYNEQFF. The CDR3 nucleotides are TGTGCCAGCAGCCCCAGACAGGGAAGCTCCTACAATGAGCAGTTCTTC.

The rearrangement uses TRBV7-6 and TRBJ2-1, with 10 nucleotides matching TRBD2. V trimming: 3 bases; J trimming: 0 bases; junction bases outside the gene matches: 5. Germline V gene sequence: CDR1 SGHVS, CDR2 FNYEAQ. This CDR3 is built from 17 residues. The CDR3 sequence is CASSFSSGSVSYNEQFF. CDR3 sequence (DNA): TGTGCCAGCAGCTTTTCTAGCGGGAGCGTCTCCTACAATGAGCAGTTCTTC.

The genes are TRBV3-1 (or the pseudogene TRBV3-2) and TRBJ2-7; 9 bases are shared with TRBD1. CDR1 and CDR2 from the germline V gene are LGHDT and YNNKEL (reference sequence). The V segment lost 4 bases and the J segment 5 bases; nucleotides outside the gene matches: 3. This CDR3 has 13 amino acids. CDR3 nucleotide sequence: TGTGCCAGCAGCCCCGGGACAGGGAACGAGCAGTACTTC. This translates into CASSPGTGNEQYF.

The V and J genes are TRBV3-1 (or the pseudogene TRBV3-2) and TRBJ1-1, with 8 bases matching TRBD1. CDR1 is LGHDT and CDR2 is YNNKEL in the germline V gene (reference sequence). J gave up 8 bases and V 1 base, and 3 bases lay outside the gene matches. The length of the CDR3 is 13 residues. CDR3 loop: CASSQVGTGEAFF. The CDR3 coding sequence is TGTGCCAGCAGCCAAGTTGGGACAGGAGAAGCTTTCTTT.

This clone has just a few counts. The rearrangement links TRBV11-3 to TRBJ2-2, with 8 nucleotides matching TRBD2. The CDR3 has 14 residues. Per germline, CDR1 SGHNT and CDR2 YENEEA. With 8 bases clipped from V and 0 bases from J, the junction kept 2 bases outside the gene matches. CDR3 bases: TGTGCCAGCCAGACTAGCGCGAACACCGGGGAGCTGTTTTTT. Translating it yields CASQTSANTGELFF.

This rearrangement joins TRBV30 to TRBJ1-2; a possible D gene is TRBD1 (5 bases). The germline CDR1 and CDR2 sequences are GTSNPN and SVGIG (reference sequence). CDR3 length: 15 residues. Trimming removed 0 bases from V and 1 base from J, with 12 bases in between. The CDR3 sequence is CAWSVRGGYNYGYTF. The CDR3 DNA is TGTGCCTGGAGTGTACGGGGGGGGTATAACTATGGCTACACCTTC.

V gene TRBV2 combines with J gene TRBJ2-1; TRBD1 matches at 9 bases. The CDR3 has 11 residues. Germline V gene lookup returns CDR1 SNHLY and CDR2 FYNNEI. The V segment lost 4 bases and the J segment 15 bases; nucleotides outside the gene matches: 4. The CDR3 nucleotides are TGTGCCAGCAGTGGGGGACAGGGAGTGTTCTTC. This encodes CASSGGQGVFF. The entire variable domain, with the rest obtained from reference TRBV2 and TRBJ2-1, is as follows: EPEVTQTPSHQVTQMGQEVILRCVPISNHLYFYWYRQILGQKVEFLVSFYNNEISEKSEIFDDQFSVERPDGSNFTLKIRSTKLEDSAMYFCASSGGQGVFFGPGTRLTVL.

The CDR3 is CASSQTLRQTINEAFF. In nucleotides, the CDR3 is TGTGCCAGTAGCCAGACCCTCAGACAGACGATAAATGAAGCTTTCTTT. The J gene is TRBJ1-1, the V gene TRBV19; weak D call: TRBD1 (5 bases). Looked up from germline, CDR1 is LNHDA and CDR2 is SQIVND (reference sequence). V lost 6 bases and J 7 bases, leaving 24 bases between the germline ends. This CDR3 is built from 16 residues.

The chain employs TRBV7-9 and TRBJ1-2; 11 bases are shared with TRBD1. V shed 6 bases and J 6 bases; nucleotides not matched to a gene: 3. The CDR3 runs 13 residues. Germline CDR1 and CDR2: SEHNR and FQNEAQ (reference sequence). The CDR3 coding sequence is TGTGCCAGCAGAGGACAGGGGGCTGATGGCTACACCTTC. It translates to CASRGQGADGYTF.

The genes are TRBV6-2 or TRBV6-3 and TRBJ1-5; D remains ambiguous. CDR3 length: 12 amino acids. Germline loops: CDR1 MNHEY, CDR2 SVGEGT. V shed 5 bases and J shed 5 bases, with 7 bases lying between them. The CDR3 protein is CASSRGDQPQHF. The CDR3 DNA is TGTGCCAGCAGTCGCGGTGATCAGCCCCAGCATTTT.

V is TRBV19 and J is TRBJ1-5; no firm D call. CDR1 and CDR2 from the germline V gene are LNHDA and SQIVND (reference sequence). The germline V and J ends were trimmed by 3 bases and 2 bases, with 8 bases remaining between them. This CDR3 is built from 14 residues. Here the CDR3 reads CASSIRQGNQPQHF. The DNA for the CDR3 is TGTGCCAGTAGTATTCGTCAGGGCAATCAGCCCCAGCATTTT.

This chain joins TRBV6-1 and TRBJ2-4, with D perhaps matching TRBD1 (5 bases). CDR3 length: 14 amino acids. Germline loops: CDR1 MNHNS, CDR2 SASEGT. V lost 3 bases, J lost 0 bases, and 6 bases lay in between. The CDR3 spells CASSDRVAKNIQYF. The CDR3 DNA reads TGTGCCAGCAGTGACAGGGTAGCCAAAAACATTCAGTACTTC.

J is TRBJ2-1 and V is TRBV7-9; TRBD2 matches 10 bases. The CDR3 has 17 residues. J lost 8 bases, V lost 2 bases, and 12 bases had no gene match. Germline assignment: CDR1 SEHNR and CDR2 FQNEAQ (reference sequence). As DNA, the CDR3 is TGTGCCAGCAGCTTAAGTGAGAAGCGGGAGGGCCCGGATGAGCAGTTCTTC. It specifies CASSLSEKREGPDEQFF. The variable domain in full, with the rest retrieved from reference TRBV7-9 and TRBJ2-1, is DTGVSQNPRHKITKRGQNVTFRCDPISEHNRLYWYRQTLGQGPEFLTYFQNEAQLEKSRLLSDRFSAERPKGSFSTLEIQRTEQGDSAMYLCASSLSEKREGPDEQFFGPGTRLTVL.

The rearrangement uses TRBV7-9 and TRBJ2-1; 11 bases match TRBD2. J gave up 9 bases and V 1 base, and 2 bases lay outside the gene matches. The germline V gene has CDR1 SEHNR and CDR2 FQNEAQ (reference sequence). The CDR3 runs 14 residues. The CDR3 loop is CASSLGLAGGEQFF. The CDR3 DNA is TGTGCCAGCAGCTTAGGTCTAGCGGGAGGTGAGCAGTTCTTC. Full variable domain (remainder filled in from reference TRBV7-9 and TRBJ2-1): DTGVSQNPRHKITKRGQNVTFRCDPISEHNRLYWYRQTLGQGPEFLTYFQNEAQLEKSRLLSDRFSAERPKGSFSTLEIQRTEQGDSAMYLCASSLGLAGGEQFFGPGTRLTVL.

This clone was seen once. This sequence joins TRBV10-3 and TRBJ1-2; 9 bases agree with TRBD1. The V gene end was trimmed by 10 bases and the J gene end by 6 bases; junction bases not matched to a gene: 6. Germline V lookup: CDR1 ENHRY, CDR2 SYGVKD. The CDR3 has 12 residues. The CDR3 sequence is CATMGQGNGYTF. CDR3 bases: TGTGCCACCATGGGACAGGGTAATGGCTACACCTTC.

This chain links TRBV2 with TRBJ1-2, with D perhaps matching TRBD1 (6 bases). The V end lost 4 bases, the J end lost 3 bases, and 9 bases lay between the germline ends. CDR3 size: 13 residues. The germline V gene has CDR1 SNHLY and CDR2 FYNNEI. The CDR3 region has the DNA TGTGCCAGCAGTGCCTCAGGGGACTATGGCTACACCTTC. Protein product: CASSASGDYGYTF.

This sequence joins TRBV29-1 and TRBJ2-1, with TRBD2 matching over 14 bases. The CDR3 runs 14 residues. V was pared by 7 bases and J by 8 bases, with 7 bases of the junction left unmatched. Germline V CDR1 and CDR2: SQVTM, ANQGSEA. Here the CDR3 reads CSAGTSGSWYEQFF. CDR3 sequence (DNA): TGCAGCGCCGGGACTAGCGGGAGTTGGTATGAGCAGTTCTTC.